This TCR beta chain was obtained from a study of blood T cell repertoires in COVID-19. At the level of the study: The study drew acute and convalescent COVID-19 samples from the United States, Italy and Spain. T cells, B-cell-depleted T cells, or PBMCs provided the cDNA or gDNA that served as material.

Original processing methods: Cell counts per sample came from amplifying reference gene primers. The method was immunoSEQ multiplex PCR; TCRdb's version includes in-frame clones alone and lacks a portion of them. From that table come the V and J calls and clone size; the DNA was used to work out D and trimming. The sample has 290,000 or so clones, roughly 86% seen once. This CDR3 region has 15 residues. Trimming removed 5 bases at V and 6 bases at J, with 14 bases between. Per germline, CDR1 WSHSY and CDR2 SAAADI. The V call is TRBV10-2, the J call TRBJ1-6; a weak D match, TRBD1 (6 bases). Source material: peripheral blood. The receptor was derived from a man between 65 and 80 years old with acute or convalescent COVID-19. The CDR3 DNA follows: TGCGCCAGCAGTATGGACAGCGCAATTAATTCACCCCTCCACTTT. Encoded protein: CASSMDSAINSPLHF.